The entry below gives a single T cell receptor beta chain sequence along with its context. This clonotype was observed a few times. Its antigen specificity is not known. No qualities accompany the bases; no much larger clone lies one base away. Synthesis of TCR cDNA relied on 5'RACE template switching, a step that introduced a universal primer site along with unique molecular identifiers. cDNA synthesis was primed from both the TCR alpha and TCR beta constant segments. Two PCR steps were used to amplify libraries, with sample barcodes and sequencing adapters being added in the second step. Libraries were sequenced on Illumina HiSeq 2500 (2x100 bp) or NovaSeq (2x150 bp). For the original study's pipeline: MIGEC handled demultiplexing of reads and collapsing into UMI consensus sequences, while MiXCR performed V(D)J alignment. Vaccine-responding clonotypes were defined with edgeR using replicate PBMC samples, requiring FDR below 0.01 and a log2 fold change above 5 up to day 15. Each bulk clonotype was labeled CD4 or CD8 based on which sequenced repertoire, CD4 or CD8, contained the clonotype at higher abundance. TCRdb passed the public sequencing reads through fastp at Q25 and MiXCR, retaining productive beta sequences. Merged by CDR3 protein, the rows form single entries marked with the most common genes and DNA. The authors' filters were not applied to this entry. For this sample there are 610,000 or so distinct CDR3 sequences; 10% to 15% appear just once. 15% of the sample comes from the top ten.

This specimen's treatment or condition label, interpreted: live attenuated yellow fever vaccine strain. Two biological replicates of bulk PBMCs were collected at each blood-draw timepoint. PBMCs were isolated from peripheral blood using a standard Ficoll-Paque protocol. RNA was extracted with TriZol from bulk PBMCs, CD4 and CD8 fractions, and dextramer-positive and dextramer-negative fractions. V lost 10 bases and J lost 1 base; the stretch between them is 9 bases long. The cysteine opens and the phenylalanine closes a CDR3 of 12 amino acids. Only the CDR3 part of the read is kept: 36 bases, read in frame from the first base. The germline V gene sets CDR1 to SGHAT and CDR2 to FQNNGV. This entry belongs to a study of T cells after yellow fever vaccination (dated by TCRdb to between 2018 and 2020). Study-wide context: The SMART-Seq v4 Ultra Low Input RNA kit was used to prepare libraries from fractions with low cell numbers. Blood was collected at multiple timepoints before and after primary and secondary immunization, and bulk PBMC replicates and cell subsets were isolated. Two healthy male donors, one aged 18 to 30 and one aged 30 to 40 years, made up the cohort. To track T-cell clones before and after primary and booster YFV17D yellow fever vaccination, bulk TCR alpha and beta repertoires were sequenced longitudinally.

The research as a whole found: Compared with the primary T-cell response, the secondary T-cell response was faster but weaker, reaching its peak on day 5 rather than on day 15. Computational filtering was needed because FACS-sorted repertoires could contain abundant contaminating clonotypes from the bulk population. A small share of clonotypes was detected in both CD4 and CD8 compartments, with the overlap likely arising from convergent recombination. After the booster, most clones that had expanded after primary vaccination were detected again (approximately 97% of CD4 and under 90% of CD8), suggesting broad maintenance of memory. The study included only two donors, which limits how far the findings can be generalized.

Sequenced here: PBMCs, sampled on the day of the yellow fever booster vaccination. The receptor was isolated from a man between 25 and 39 years old who received the YFV17D yellow fever vaccine. The chain links TRBV11-2 with TRBJ2-3, with no confidently assigned D gene. The DNA reads TGTGCCACCTCTCAGGGCACAGATACGCAGTATTTT. Its translation is CATSQGTDTQYF.